This TCR beta chain was sequenced during a study of T cell changes during pregnancy in multiple sclerosis. The count of this clone is one. Here immunoSEQ multiplex PCR was the method, and the copy in TCRdb shows in-frame clones only, minus some. The sample records about 100,000 clones, around 92% being singletons. The specimen comprised peripheral blood, sampled after pregnancy. This clonotype originated in a female donor with multiple sclerosis, enrolled in a pregnancy study.

In DNA form, the CDR3 reads TGTGCCAGCAGCACGGATGGAGGGAGAGTTTACTATGGCTACACCTTC. It is translated as CASSTDGGRVYYGYTF. The V gene is TRBV5-5, the J gene TRBJ1-2, with unresolved D. V was shortened by 4 bases and J by 3 bases, with 19 bases between the two germline ends. This CDR3 has 16 amino acids. The germline V gene has CDR1 SGHKS and CDR2 YYEKEE (reference sequence).